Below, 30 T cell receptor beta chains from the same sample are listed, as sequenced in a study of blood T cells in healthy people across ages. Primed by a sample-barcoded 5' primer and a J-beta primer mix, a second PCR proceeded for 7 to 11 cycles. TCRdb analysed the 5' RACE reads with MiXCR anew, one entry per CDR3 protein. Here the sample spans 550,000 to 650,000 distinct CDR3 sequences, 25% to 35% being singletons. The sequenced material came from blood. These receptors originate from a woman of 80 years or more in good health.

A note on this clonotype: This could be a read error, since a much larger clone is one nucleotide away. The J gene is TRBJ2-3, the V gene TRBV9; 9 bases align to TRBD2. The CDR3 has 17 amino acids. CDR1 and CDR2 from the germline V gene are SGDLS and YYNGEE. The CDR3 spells CASSTRTSVGLTDTQCF. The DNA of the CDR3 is TGTGCCAGCAGCACTAGGACTAGCGTTGGGCTCACAGATACGCAGTGTTTT.

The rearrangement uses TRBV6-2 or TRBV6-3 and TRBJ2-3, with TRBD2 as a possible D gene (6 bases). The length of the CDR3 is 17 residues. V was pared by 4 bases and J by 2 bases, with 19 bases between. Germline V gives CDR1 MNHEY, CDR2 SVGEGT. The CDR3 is CASSSLGSGLTTDTQYF. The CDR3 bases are TGTGCCAGCAGTTCCCTGGGTAGCGGACTCACCACAGATACGCAGTATTTT.

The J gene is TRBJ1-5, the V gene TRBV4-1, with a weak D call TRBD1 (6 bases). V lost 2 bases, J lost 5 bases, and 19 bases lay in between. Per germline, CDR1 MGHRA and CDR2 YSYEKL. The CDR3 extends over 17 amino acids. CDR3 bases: TGCGCCAGCAGCCAACTGGGGGACACCCGAGGCGATCAGCCCCAGCATTTT. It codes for CASSQLGDTRGDQPQHF.

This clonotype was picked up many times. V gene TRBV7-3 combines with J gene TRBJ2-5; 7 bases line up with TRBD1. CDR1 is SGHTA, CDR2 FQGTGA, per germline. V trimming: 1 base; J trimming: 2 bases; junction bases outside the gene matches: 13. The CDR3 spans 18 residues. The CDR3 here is CASSLIGSQDRRQETQYF. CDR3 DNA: TGTGCCAGCAGCTTAATTGGATCGCAGGACAGGAGACAAGAGACCCAGTACTTC.

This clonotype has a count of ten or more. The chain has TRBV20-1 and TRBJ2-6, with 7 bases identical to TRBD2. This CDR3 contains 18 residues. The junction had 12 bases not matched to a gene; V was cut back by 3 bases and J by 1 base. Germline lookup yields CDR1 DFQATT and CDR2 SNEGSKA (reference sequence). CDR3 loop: CSARRWDRGESGANVLTF. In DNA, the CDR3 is TGCAGTGCTAGGCGATGGGACCGGGGGGAATCTGGGGCCAACGTCCTGACTTTC.

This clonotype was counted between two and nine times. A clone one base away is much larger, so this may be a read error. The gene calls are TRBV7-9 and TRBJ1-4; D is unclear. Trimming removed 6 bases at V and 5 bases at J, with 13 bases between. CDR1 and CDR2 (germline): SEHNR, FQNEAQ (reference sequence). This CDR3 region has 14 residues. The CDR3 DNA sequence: TGTGCCAGCAGGCGAGTTAACTCAAATGAAAAACTGTTTTTT. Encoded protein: CASRRVNSNEKLFF.

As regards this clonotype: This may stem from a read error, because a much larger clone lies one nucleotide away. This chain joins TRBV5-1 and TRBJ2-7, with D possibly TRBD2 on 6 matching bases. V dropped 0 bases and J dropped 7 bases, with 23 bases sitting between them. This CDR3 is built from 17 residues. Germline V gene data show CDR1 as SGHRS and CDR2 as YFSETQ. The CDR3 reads CASSLGSGGSYSDEQYF. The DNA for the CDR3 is TGCGCCAGCAGCTTGGGTTCCGGGGGATCTTATTCCGATGAGCAGTACTTC.

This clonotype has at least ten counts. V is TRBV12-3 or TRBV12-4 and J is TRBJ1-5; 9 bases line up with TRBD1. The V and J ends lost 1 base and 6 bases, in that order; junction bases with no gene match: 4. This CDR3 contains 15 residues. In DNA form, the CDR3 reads TGTGCCAGCAGTTTAGGGACAGGGGCGGGTCAGCCCCAGCATTTT. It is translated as CASSLGTGAGQPQHF.

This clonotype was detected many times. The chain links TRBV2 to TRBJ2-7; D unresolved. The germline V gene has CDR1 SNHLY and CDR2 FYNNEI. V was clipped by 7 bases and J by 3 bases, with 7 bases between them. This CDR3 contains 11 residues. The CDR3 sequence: CASIEGYEQYF. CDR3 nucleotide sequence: TGTGCCAGCATCGAAGGCTACGAGCAGTACTTC.

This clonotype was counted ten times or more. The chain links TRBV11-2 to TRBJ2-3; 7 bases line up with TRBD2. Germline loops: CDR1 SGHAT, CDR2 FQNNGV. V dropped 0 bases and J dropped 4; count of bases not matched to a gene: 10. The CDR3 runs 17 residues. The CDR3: CASSLDRRLAVSDTQYF. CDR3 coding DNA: TGTGCCAGCAGCTTAGATCGCAGACTAGCAGTCTCAGATACGCAGTATTTT.

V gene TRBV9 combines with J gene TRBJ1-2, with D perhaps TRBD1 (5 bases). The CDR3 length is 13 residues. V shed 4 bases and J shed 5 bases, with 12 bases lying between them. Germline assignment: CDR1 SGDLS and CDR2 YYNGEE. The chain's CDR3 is CASSLDKGYGYTF. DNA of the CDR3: TGTGCCAGCAGCCTGGACAAAGGATATGGCTACACCTTC.

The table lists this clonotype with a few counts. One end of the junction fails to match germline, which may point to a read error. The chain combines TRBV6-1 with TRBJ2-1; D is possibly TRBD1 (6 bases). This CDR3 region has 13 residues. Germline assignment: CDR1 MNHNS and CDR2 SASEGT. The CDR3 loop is CASRTGSYNGQFF. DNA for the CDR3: TGTGCCAGCAGGACAGGCTCCTACAATGGGCAGTTCTTC.

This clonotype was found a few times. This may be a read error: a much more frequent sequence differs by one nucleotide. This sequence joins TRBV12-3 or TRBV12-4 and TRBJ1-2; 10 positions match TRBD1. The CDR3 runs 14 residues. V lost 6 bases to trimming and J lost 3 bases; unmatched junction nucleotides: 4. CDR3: CASRETGGDYGYTF. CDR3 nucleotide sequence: TGTGCCAGCAGGGAGACAGGGGGCGACTATGGCTACACCTTC.

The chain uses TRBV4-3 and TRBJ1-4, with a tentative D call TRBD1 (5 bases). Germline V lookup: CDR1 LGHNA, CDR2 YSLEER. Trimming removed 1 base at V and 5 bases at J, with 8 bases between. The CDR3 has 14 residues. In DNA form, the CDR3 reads TGCGCCAGCAGCCAAGGAGGGGTCAATGAAAAACTGTTTTTT. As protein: CASSQGGVNEKLFF.

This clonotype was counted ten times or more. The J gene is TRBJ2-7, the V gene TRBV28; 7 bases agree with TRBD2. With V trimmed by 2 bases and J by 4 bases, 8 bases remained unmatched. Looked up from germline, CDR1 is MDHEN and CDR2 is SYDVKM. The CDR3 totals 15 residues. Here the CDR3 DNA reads TGTGCCAGCAGTTTAGGGGGGGTCCGCGATTACGAGCAGTACTTC. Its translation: CASSLGGVRDYEQYF.

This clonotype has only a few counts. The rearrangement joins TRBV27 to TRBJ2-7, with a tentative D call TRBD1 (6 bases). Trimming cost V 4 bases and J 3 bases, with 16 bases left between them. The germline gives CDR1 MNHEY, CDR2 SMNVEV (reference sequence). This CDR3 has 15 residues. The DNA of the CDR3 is TGTGCCAGCAGTTCCGACATAGGACAGAACTACGAGCAGTACTTC. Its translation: CASSSDIGQNYEQYF.

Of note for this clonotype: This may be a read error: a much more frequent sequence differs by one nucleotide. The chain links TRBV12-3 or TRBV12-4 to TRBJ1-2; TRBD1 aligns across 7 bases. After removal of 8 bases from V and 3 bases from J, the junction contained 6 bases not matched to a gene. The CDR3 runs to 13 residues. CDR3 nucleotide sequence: TGTGCCAGCGGGCCTACAGGGGACTATGGCTACACCTTC. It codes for CASGPTGDYGYTF.

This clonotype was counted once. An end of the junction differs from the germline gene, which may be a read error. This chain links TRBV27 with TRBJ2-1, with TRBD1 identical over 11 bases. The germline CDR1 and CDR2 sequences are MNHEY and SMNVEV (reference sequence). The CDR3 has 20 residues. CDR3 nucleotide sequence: TGTACCAGCAGTTTTGGCCCGTCTAGAAGGGGGACAGGGGGTTCGGGTGAGCAGTTCTTC. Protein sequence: CTSSFGPSRRGTGGSGEQFF.

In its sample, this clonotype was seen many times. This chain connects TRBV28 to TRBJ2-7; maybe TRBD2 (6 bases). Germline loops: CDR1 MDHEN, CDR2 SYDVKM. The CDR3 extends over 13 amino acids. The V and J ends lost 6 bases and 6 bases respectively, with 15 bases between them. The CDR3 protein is CASSSGLYREQYF. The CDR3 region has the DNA TGTGCCAGCAGCTCGGGACTTTATCGCGAGCAGTACTTC.

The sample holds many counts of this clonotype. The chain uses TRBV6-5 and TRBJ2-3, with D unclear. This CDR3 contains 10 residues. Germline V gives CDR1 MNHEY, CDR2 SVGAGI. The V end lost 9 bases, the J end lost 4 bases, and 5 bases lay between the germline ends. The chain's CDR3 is CASGADTQYF. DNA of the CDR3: TGTGCCAGTGGCGCAGATACGCAGTATTTT.

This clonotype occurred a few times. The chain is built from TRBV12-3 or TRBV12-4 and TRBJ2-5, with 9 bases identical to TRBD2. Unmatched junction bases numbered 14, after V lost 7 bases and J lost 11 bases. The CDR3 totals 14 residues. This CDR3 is CASKAGLAIDEQYF. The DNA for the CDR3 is TGTGCCAGCAAGGCCGGACTAGCGATCGATGAGCAGTACTTC.

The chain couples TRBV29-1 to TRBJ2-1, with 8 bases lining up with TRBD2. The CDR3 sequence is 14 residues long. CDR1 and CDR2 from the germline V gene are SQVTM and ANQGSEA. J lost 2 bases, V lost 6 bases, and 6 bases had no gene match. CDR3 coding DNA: TGCAGCGTCGAACTAGCGGAAACCTACAATGAGCAGTTCTTC. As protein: CSVELAETYNEQFF.

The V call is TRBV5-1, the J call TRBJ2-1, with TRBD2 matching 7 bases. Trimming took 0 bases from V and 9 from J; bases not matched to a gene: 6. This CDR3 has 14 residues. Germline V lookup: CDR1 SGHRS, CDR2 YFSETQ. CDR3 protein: CASSLAGLVGEQFF. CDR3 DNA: TGCGCCAGCAGCTTGGCCGGACTAGTTGGTGAGCAGTTCTTC.

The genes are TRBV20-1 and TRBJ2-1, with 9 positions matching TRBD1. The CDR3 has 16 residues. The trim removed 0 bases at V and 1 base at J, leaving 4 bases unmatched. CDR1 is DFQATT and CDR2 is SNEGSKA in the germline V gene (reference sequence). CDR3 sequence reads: CSARDRGQGSYNEQFF. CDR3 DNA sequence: TGCAGTGCTAGAGATCGAGGACAGGGGTCCTACAATGAGCAGTTCTTC.

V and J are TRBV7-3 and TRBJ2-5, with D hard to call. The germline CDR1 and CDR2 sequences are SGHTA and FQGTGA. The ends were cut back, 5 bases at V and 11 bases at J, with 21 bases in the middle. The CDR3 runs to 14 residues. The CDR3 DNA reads TGTGCCAGCAGCCTTTTCGCAGTCAACAATGAGCAGTACTTC. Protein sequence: CASSLFAVNNEQYF. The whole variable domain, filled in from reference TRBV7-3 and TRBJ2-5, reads GAGVSQTPSNKVTEKGKYVELRCDPISGHTALYWYRQSLGQGPEFLIYFQGTGAADDSGLPNDRFFAVRPEGSVSTLKIQRTERGDSAVYLCASSLFAVNNEQYFGPGTRLLVL.

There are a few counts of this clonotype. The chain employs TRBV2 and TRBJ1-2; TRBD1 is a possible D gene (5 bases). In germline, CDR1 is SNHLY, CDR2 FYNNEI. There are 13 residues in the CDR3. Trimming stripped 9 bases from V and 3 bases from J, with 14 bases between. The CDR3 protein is CASAAGPDYGYTF. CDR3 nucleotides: TGTGCCAGTGCGGCGGGGCCGGACTATGGCTACACCTTC.

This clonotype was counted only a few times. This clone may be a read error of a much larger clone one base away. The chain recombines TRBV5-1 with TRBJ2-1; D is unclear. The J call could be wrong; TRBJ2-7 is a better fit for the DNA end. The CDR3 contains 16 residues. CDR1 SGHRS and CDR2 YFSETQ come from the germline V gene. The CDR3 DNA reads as TGCGCCAGCAGCCCGGCGGCTACCCCGCCCTACAATGAGCAGTACTTC. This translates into CASSPAATPPYNEQYF.

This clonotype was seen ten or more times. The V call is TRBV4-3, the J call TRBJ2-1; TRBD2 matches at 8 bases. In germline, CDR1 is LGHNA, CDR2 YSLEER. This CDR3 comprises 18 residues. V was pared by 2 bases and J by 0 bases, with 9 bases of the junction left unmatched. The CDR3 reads CASSQFSGARGSYNEQFF. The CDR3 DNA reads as TGCGCCAGCAGCCAATTTAGCGGGGCCAGGGGCTCCTACAATGAGCAGTTCTTC.

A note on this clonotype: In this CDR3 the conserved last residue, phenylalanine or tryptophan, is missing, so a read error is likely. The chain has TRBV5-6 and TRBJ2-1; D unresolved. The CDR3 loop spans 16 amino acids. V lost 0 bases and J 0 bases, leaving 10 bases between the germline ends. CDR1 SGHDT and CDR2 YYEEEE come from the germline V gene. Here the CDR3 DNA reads TGTGCCAGCAGCTTGGTGACGGTGAGCTCCTACAATGAGCAGTTCTTA. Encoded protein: CASSLVTVSSYNEQFL.

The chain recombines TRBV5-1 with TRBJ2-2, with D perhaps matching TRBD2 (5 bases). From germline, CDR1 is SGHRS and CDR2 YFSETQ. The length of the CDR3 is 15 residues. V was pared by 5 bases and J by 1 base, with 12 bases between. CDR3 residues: CASSQSGKNTGELFF. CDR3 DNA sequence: TGCGCCAGCAGTCAATCCGGGAAGAACACCGGGGAGCTGTTTTTT.